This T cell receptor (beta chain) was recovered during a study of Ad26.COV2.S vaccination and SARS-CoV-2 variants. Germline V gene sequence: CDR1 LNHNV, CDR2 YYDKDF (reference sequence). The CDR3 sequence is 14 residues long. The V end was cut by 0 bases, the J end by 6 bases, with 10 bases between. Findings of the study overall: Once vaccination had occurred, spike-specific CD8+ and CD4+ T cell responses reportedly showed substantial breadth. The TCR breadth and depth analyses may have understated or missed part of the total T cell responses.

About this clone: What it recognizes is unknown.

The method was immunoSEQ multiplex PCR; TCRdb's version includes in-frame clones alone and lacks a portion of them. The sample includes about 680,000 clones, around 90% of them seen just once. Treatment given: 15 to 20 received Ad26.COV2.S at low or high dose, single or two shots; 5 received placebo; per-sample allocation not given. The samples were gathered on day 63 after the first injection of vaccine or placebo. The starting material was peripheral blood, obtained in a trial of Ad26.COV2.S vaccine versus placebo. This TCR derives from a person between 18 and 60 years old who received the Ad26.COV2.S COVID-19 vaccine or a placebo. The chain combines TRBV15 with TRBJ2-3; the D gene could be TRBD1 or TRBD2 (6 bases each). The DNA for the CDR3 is TGTGCCACCAGCAGAGATCCGGGGGCCGATACGCAGTATTTT. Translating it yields CATSRDPGADTQYF.